This T cell receptor beta chain stems from a study of blood T cell repertoires in COVID-19. Study overall: Samples came from the United States, Italy and Spain, spanning acute and convalescent COVID-19. PBMCs, B-cell-depleted T cells, or T cells provided the cDNA or gDNA that made up the material.

Per the original methods: The authors estimated nucleated cell counts from reference gene primer amplification. Method: immunoSEQ multiplex PCR; TCRdb's copy keeps in-frame clones and lacks some. That table is the source of V, J and clone size, and D and trimming were worked out from the DNA. The table includes 150,000 to 200,000 clones, around 76% detected once. CDR3 length: 21 amino acids. The TCR sequence derives from an older woman with acute or convalescent COVID-19. V gene TRBV21-1 combines with J gene TRBJ2-1; TRBD2, as called in the table, went unchecked against the DNA. TRBV21-1 is an annotated pseudogene. The sequenced material came from peripheral blood. The CDR3 protein is CASSNDLRLAGGKPNCNEQFF. CDR3 DNA sequence: TGTGCCAGCAGCAACGATTTACGCCTAGCGGGAGGCAAACCAAACTGTAATGAGCAGTTCTTC.